This TCR beta chain is drawn from a study of blood T cell repertoires in COVID-19. Across the whole study: Italy, Spain and the United States were the sources of the convalescent and acute COVID-19 samples. PBMCs, B-cell-depleted T cells, or T cells provided the cDNA or gDNA that made up the material.

Methods used by the authors: Reference gene primer amplification in the assay estimated nucleated cell counts. The data were produced by immunoSEQ multiplex PCR, yet TCRdb's version contains in-frame clones alone and is incomplete. V and J calls and clone size are as listed in that table; D and trimming were resolved from the DNA. The sample holds about 180,000 clones, around 83% seen once. This TCR came from a man in his fifties with active or convalescent COVID-19. Sequencing was carried out using peripheral blood.

For the CDR3, the DNA is TGTGCCAGCAGTTTAGCGTCGCTACAGCAGTACTTC. Translation: CASSLASLQQYF. This rearrangement joins TRBV12-3 or TRBV12-4 to TRBJ2-7; D gene unclear. The CDR3 is made up of 12 amino acids. Trimming shortened V by 0 bases and J by 8 bases, and 8 bases separated the two germline ends.